Listed below are T cell receptor beta chains from one sample, sequenced in a study of blood T cell repertoires in COVID-19. Measured with immunoSEQ multiplex PCR; TCRdb has only the in-frame clones, and not every one. The sample lists about 190,000 clones; 70% to 80% were seen once. Material: peripheral blood. All receptors come from a man aged 50 or older who had recovered from COVID-19. Each CDR3 is given with its conserved first and last residue. A D gene is named only where the DNA matches it firmly. Rows may omit the clone size; those that give it use once, few, many or a size class.

CDR3 length	clone size	V gene	D gene	J gene	CDR3 DNA	CDR3 protein
18	.	TRBV7-2	TRBD2	TRBJ2-1	TGTGCCAGCAGCTTAAGGGGGACTAGCGGGGTCTCCTACAATGAGCAGTTCTTC	CASSLRGTSGVSYNEQFF
16	.	TRBV19	TRBD2	TRBJ2-3	TGTGCCAGTAGTACAGGGGAGCGGGGGAGCACAGATACGCAGTATTTT	CASSTGERGSTDTQYF
15	.	TRBV5-1	.	TRBJ2-7	TGCGCCAGCAGCTTGGCCAACAGGGCAACCTACGAGCAGTACTTC	CASSLANRATYEQYF
13	.	TRBV28	TRBD1	TRBJ2-7	TGTGCCAGCAGTACAGGGGGCCTCCACGAGCAGTACTTC	CASSTGGLHEQYF
16	.	TRBV11-3	TRBD2	TRBJ2-1	TGTGCCAGCAGCTCCGGACTAGCGGGGACGATTAATGAGCAGTTCTTC	CASSSGLAGTINEQFF
15	.	TRBV27	TRBD2	TRBJ2-7	TGTGCCAGCAGTTCTGGGACTAGCGGGGGGTACGAGCAGTACTTC	CASSSGTSGGYEQYF
16	.	TRBV27	TRBD1	TRBJ2-1	TGTGCCAGCAGTTTTACCGGGACAGGGAATTACAATGAGCAGTTCTTC	CASSFTGTGNYNEQFF
15	many	TRBV3-1/TRBV3-2	.	TRBJ2-5	TGTGCCAGCAGCTACCGGACAGGTGGGAGGGAGACCCAGTACTTC	CASSYRTGGRETQYF
17	.	TRBV7-2	.	TRBJ1-2	TGTGCCAGCAGCTTAGGGTTTTGGACAAGCGGGAGGGGTGGCTACACCTTC	CASSLGFWTSGRGGYTF
15	.	TRBV30	TRBD1	TRBJ2-2	TGTGCCTGGAGTAGGGGGCAGGGGGCATCCGGGGAGCTGTTTTTT	CAWSRGQGASGELFF
15	.	TRBV19	TRBD1	TRBJ1-3	TGTGCCGGATTGACAGGGAGTAAGACCCCGAACACCATATATTTT	CAGLTGSKTPNTIYF
14	.	TRBV6-5	.	TRBJ2-7	TGTGCCAGCAGTTTAGACAGATTCCCCTACGAGCAGTACTTC	CASSLDRFPYEQYF
15	.	TRBV5-6	.	TRBJ2-3	TGTGCCAGCAGCCCGGGACTTCCAGCCGGGGATACGCAGTATTTT	CASSPGLPAGDTQYF
14	.	TRBV2	TRBD1	TRBJ2-2	TGTGCCAGCAGTTGGGACAGGGCCACCGGGGAGCTGTTTTTT	CASSWDRATGELFF
15	.	TRBV10-1	TRBD2	TRBJ2-5	TGCGCCAGCAGTGTCAGGCTAGCGGGATTAGAGACCCAGTACTTC	CASSVRLAGLETQYF
13	.	TRBV12-3/TRBV12-4	.	TRBJ2-5	TGTGCCAGCAGTTTAGGGCAGGGAGAGACCCAGTACTTC	CASSLGQGETQYF
15	.	TRBV7-3	TRBD2	TRBJ2-1	TGTGCCAGCAGCTGGGGACTAGCGGATTACAATGAGCAGTTCTTC	CASSWGLADYNEQFF
11	.	TRBV7-9	.	TRBJ1-1	TGTGCCAGCAGCTTGGGCAGAGAAGCTTTCTTT	CASSLGREAFF
12	few	TRBV24-1	.	TRBJ2-3	TGTGCCACCGGGACTAGCACAGATACGCAGTATTTT	CATGTSTDTQYF
17	once	TRBV11-2	.	TRBJ2-1	TGTGCCAGCAGCCTTTTGGGGCCAGGGTCCTCCTACAATGAGCAGTTCTTC	CASSLLGPGSSYNEQFF
14	.	TRBV7-9	.	TRBJ2-3	TGTGCCAGCAGCCAGGGACTGAGCACAGATACGCAGTATTTT	CASSQGLSTDTQYF
15	few	TRBV28	TRBD1	TRBJ1-3	TGTGCCAGCAGTTTACCGGGGACAGCTGGAAACACCATATATTTT	CASSLPGTAGNTIYF
16	once	TRBV4-2	TRBD2	TRBJ2-7	TGTGCCAGCAGCCAAGAGGGCGGACTAGCGGAGTACGAGCAGTACTTC	CASSQEGGLAEYEQYF
12	.	TRBV6-5	.	TRBJ1-2	TGTGCCAGCAGGGGAGGGGAATATGGCTACACCTTC	CASRGGEYGYTF
12	.	TRBV19	.	TRBJ2-1	TGTGCCAGTAGTATGCTCCAGGGGATCCAGTTCTTC	CASSMLQGIQFF
17	few	TRBV28	TRBD2	TRBJ2-3	TGTGCCAGCACCACCCTTCGGGCGGGGGGAGGTCTAGATACGCAGTATTTT	CASTTLRAGGGLDTQYF
14	.	TRBV5-5	.	TRBJ1-5	TGTGCCAGCAGCTTGGATGTGGGGGGGCAGCCCCAGCATTTT	CASSLDVGGQPQHF